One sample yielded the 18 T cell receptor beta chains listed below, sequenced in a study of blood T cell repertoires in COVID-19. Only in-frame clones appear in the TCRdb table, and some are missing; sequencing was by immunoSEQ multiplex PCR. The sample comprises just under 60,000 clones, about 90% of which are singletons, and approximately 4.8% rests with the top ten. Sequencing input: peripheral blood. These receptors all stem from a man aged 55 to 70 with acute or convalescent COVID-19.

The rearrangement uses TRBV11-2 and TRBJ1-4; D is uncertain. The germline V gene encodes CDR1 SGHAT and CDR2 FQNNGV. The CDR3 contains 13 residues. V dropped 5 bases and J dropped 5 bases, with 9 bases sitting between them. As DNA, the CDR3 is TGTGCCAGCAGCCTATTCCGAAATGAAAAACTGTTTTTT. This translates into CASSLFRNEKLFF.

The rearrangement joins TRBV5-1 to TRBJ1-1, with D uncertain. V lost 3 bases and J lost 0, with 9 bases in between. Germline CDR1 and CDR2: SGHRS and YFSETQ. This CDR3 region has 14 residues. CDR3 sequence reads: CASSSPTLNTEAFF. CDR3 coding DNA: TGCGCCAGCAGCTCTCCCACTTTGAACACTGAAGCTTTCTTT.

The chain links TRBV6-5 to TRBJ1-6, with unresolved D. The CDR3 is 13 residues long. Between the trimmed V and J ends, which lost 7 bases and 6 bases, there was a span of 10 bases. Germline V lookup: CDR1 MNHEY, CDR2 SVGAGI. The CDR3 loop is CASTNEVNSPLHF. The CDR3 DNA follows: TGTGCCAGCACGAACGAGGTTAATTCACCCCTCCACTTT.

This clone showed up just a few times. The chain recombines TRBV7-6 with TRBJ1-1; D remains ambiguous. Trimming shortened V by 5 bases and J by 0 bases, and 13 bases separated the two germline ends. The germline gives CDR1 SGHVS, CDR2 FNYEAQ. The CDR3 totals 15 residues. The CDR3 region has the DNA TGTGCCAGCAGCGCCGGTCAAGGAGTGAACACTGAAGCTTTCTTT. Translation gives CASSAGQGVNTEAFF.

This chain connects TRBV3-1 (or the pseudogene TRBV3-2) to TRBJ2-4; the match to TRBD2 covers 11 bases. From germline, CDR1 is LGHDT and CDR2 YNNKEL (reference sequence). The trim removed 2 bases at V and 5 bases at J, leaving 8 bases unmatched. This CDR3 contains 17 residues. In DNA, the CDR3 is TGTGCCAGCAGCCAACCATTAGCGGGAGGGCCCCAAAACATTCAGTACTTC. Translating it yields CASSQPLAGGPQNIQYF.

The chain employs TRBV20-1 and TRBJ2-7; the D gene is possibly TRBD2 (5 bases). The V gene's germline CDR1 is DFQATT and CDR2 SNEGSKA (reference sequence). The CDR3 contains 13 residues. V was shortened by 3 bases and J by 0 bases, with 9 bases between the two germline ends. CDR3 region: CSASDGVSYEQYF. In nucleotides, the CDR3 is TGCAGTGCTAGTGACGGGGTCTCCTACGAGCAGTACTTC.

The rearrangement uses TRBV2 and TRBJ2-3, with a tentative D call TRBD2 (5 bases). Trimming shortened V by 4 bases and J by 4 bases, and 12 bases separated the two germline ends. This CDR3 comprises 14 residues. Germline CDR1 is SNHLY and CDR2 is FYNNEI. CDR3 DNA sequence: TGTGCCAGCAGTGTTACGGGGAGTTCAGATACGCAGTATTTT. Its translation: CASSVTGSSDTQYF.

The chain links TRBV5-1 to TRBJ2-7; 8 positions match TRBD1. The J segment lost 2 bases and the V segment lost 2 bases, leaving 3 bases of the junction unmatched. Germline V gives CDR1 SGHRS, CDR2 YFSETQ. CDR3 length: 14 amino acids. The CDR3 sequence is CASSFGQGPYEQYF. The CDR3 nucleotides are TGCGCCAGCAGCTTCGGACAGGGACCCTACGAGCAGTACTTC.

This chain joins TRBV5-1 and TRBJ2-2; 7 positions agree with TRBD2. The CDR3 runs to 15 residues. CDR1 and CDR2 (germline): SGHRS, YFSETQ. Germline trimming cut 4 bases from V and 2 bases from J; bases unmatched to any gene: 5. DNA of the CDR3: TGCGCCAGCAGCCCGGGACTAACTAACACCGGGGAGCTGTTTTTT. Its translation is CASSPGLTNTGELFF.

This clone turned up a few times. The CDR3 DNA reads TGTGCCACCAGTGATTTGCAGGGGCCGAGGAGCTCCTATAATTCACCCCTCCACTTT. Amino acid sequence: CATSDLQGPRSSYNSPLHF. This rearrangement joins TRBV24-1 to TRBJ1-6; weak D call: TRBD1 (6 bases). The CDR3 spans 19 residues. The germline V gene encodes CDR1 KGHDR and CDR2 SFDVKD. Trimming cost V 0 bases and J 0 bases, with 14 bases left between them.

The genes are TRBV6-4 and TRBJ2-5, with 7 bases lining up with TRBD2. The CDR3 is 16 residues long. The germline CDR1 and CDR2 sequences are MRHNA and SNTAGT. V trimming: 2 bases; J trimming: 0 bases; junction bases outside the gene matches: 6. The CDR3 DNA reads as TGTGCCAGCAGTGACCCGGCGGGAGATAACCAAGAGACCCAGTACTTC. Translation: CASSDPAGDNQETQYF.

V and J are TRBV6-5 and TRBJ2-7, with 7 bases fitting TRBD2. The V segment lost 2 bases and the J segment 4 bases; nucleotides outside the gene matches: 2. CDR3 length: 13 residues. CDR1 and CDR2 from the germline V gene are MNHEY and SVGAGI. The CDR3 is CASSYTAGYEQYF. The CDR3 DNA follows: TGTGCCAGCAGTTACACAGCGGGATACGAGCAGTACTTC.

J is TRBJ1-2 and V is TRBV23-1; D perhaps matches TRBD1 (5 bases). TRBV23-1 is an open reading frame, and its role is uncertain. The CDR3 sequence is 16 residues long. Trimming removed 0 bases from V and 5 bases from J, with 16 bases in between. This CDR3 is CASSQSLVGGGYGYTF. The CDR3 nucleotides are TGCGCCAGCAGTCAATCGCTCGTTGGGGGAGGGTATGGCTACACCTTC.

The CDR3 here is CASSFTGEITDTQYF. In DNA, the CDR3 is TGTGCCAGCAGTTTCACAGGAGAAATCACAGATACGCAGTATTTT. The chain joins TRBV2 to TRBJ2-3; tentative D call: TRBD1 (5 bases). Looked up from germline, CDR1 is SNHLY and CDR2 is FYNNEI. V lost 5 bases and J 2 bases, leaving 14 bases between the germline ends. The length of the CDR3 is 15 residues. Supplemented by reference TRBV2 and TRBJ2-3, the full variable domain reads EPEVTQTPSHQVTQMGQEVILRCVPISNHLYFYWYRQILGQKVEFLVSFYNNEISEKSEIFDDQFSVERPDGSNFTLKIRSTKLEDSAMYFCASSFTGEITDTQYFGPGTRLTVL.

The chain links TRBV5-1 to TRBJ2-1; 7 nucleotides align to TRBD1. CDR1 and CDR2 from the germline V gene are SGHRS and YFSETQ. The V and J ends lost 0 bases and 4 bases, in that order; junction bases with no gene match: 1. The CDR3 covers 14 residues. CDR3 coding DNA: TGCGCCAGCAGCTTGGGACAGGGATACAATGAGCAGTTCTTC. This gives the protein CASSLGQGYNEQFF.

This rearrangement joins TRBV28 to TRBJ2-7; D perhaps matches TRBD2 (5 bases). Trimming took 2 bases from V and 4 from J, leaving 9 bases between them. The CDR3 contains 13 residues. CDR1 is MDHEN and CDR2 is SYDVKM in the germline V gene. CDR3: CASSLDGVYEQYF. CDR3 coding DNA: TGTGCCAGCAGTTTAGACGGGGTATACGAGCAGTACTTC.

The CDR3 region is CATSRDRGVSSYNEQFF. The CDR3 coding sequence is TGTGCCACCAGCAGAGATAGGGGTGTGAGCTCCTACAATGAGCAGTTCTTC. This chain uses TRBV15 with TRBJ2-1, with a tentative D call TRBD1 (5 bases). CDR1 is LNHNV and CDR2 is YYDKDF in the germline V gene (reference sequence). This CDR3 is built from 17 residues. V shed 0 bases and J shed 0 bases, with 12 bases lying between them.

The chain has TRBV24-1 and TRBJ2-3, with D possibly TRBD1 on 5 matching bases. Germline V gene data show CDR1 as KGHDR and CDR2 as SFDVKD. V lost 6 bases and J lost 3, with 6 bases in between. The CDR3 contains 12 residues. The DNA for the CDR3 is TGTGCCACCAGTACAGGTACAGATACGCAGTATTTT. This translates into CATSTGTDTQYF.